These T cell receptor beta chains were read from a single sample in a study of cytomegalovirus exposure and HLA in healthy donors. TCRdb's table, derived via immunoSEQ multiplex PCR, lists solely in-frame clones and lacks some. Among some 190,000 clones listed, 65% to 85% were seen once. The material sequenced was PBMCs. All receptors come from a boy younger than 10 in good health and CMV-seronegative. Both conserved end residues are part of each CDR3. Each record gives: D gene, V gene, clone size, J gene, CDR3 protein, CDR3 DNA. The D gene is left open where the match is weak. The size field is filled for only some rows; it gives once, few, many or a size class.

-,TRBV29-1,-,TRBJ1-2,CSVGPLLVTGSLIGYTF,TGCAGCGTCGGACCTCTACTCGTTACGGGAAGCCTAATTGGCTACACCTTC
-,TRBV6-5,-,TRBJ1-2,CASSGTQTAATGYTF,TGTGCCAGCAGCGGAACCCAGACAGCCGCTACTGGCTACACCTTC
-,TRBV6-5,-,TRBJ1-1,CASGQPEAFF,TGTGCCAGTGGACAGCCTGAAGCTTTCTTT
TRBD1,TRBV27,-,TRBJ2-3,CASSGQGAFFYTDTQYF,TGTGCCAGCAGTGGACAGGGGGCTTTTTTCTACACAGATACGCAGTATTTT
-,TRBV30,-,TRBJ1-2,CAWSVRYSLDLSGYTF,TGTGCCTGGAGTGTACGGTACAGCCTGGACTTGTCCGGCTACACCTTC
-,TRBV21-1,-,TRBJ1-1,CASSKVGGQGEAFF,TGTGCCAGCAGCAAAGTAGGAGGACAGGGTGAAGCTTTCTTT
-,TRBV4-3,-,TRBJ1-2,CASSQVGTRRNYGYTF,TGCGCCAGCAGCCAAGTGGGAACACGGAGGAACTATGGCTACACCTTC
-,TRBV20-1,once,TRBJ2-2,CSAPFGGELFF,TGCAGTGCCCCGTTCGGCGGGGAGCTGTTTTTT
-,TRBV7-9,-,TRBJ1-3,CASSPGGGNTIYF,TGTGCCAGCAGCCCTGGTGGGGGGAACACCATATATTTT
-,TRBV2,once,TRBJ2-5,CASSPQGIAKETQYF,TGTGCCAGCAGTCCACAGGGCATAGCTAAAGAGACCCAGTACTTC